This T cell receptor beta chain was recovered during a study of T-cell memory formation after mild COVID-19. Overall study findings and caveats: Clones that contracted from day 15 to 85 were balanced CD4/CD8, while later expanders leaned CD4+. Largely, contracting CD4+ clones fell within CM and EM, and contracting CD8+ clones within EMRA.

Germline V gene sequence: CDR1 DFQATT, CDR2 SNEGSKA (reference sequence). The CDR3 spans 16 residues. Trimming took 3 bases from V and 3 from J, leaving 21 bases between them. TCRdb re-analysed the 5' RACE reads in MiXCR, keeping a single row per CDR3 protein. The sample consists of fewer than 200,000 distinct CDR3 sequences, about 21% of them appearing once. Of note for this clonotype: Its matching antigen is unknown.

The V and J genes are TRBV20-1 and TRBJ2-7, with D maybe TRBD1 (7 bases). Sequencing was carried out using PBMCs or a T cell subset sorted from them (not recorded which). The TCR was taken from an adult woman who had mild COVID-19 (a few samples of this study predate the infection). Cell type and time point are not known. CDR3 DNA: TGCAGTGCTAGGGGGACTTTGGGACAGCAGTACTACGAGCAGTACTTC. This sequence encodes CSARGTLGQQYYEQYF.